This TCR beta chain was captured by sequencing in a study of T cell repertoires in cytomegalovirus infection (dated by TCRdb to the late 2010s). At the level of the whole study: Donor HLA type was relevant to the analysis, as public TCR beta signatures indicated carriage of CMV infection together with the matching HLA type.

The instrument given in TCRdb is Illumina HiSeq 1500. TCRdb reran the public reads through fastp at Q25 and MiXCR, keeping productive beta chains. Each entry is one CDR3 protein sequence, shown with its most common DNA and genes. This sample is represented by approximately 500,000 distinct CDR3 sequences; approximately 11% of them were singletons. The top ten constitute roughly 10% of the sample. The paper as a whole reports these results and caveats: The ex vivo response was dominated by HLA-C-restricted CMV-specific TCR beta clonotypes, which also provided the single most frequent clonotype in two of eight donors. Cumulative frequency of public TCR beta family members discriminated carriers of CMV infection plus the relevant HLA type in this cohort and an independent approximately 370-donor cohort.

Ten or more counts support this clonotype. This receptor's antigen is unknown. Per-base quality was not reported, and no clone a single base away is much larger than it. For CDR1 and CDR2, the germline V gene lists MDHEN and SYDVKM. A distance of 17 bases separates the germline ends of V and J, which lose 7 bases and 4 bases respectively. From cysteine to phenylalanine, the CDR3 is 15 amino acids long. Only the CDR3 DNA is retained, 45 bases long and in frame from the first base. The V and J genes are TRBV28 and TRBJ1-5, with TRBD1 perhaps the D gene, on 6 matching bases. This TCR was sampled from a human donor in good health (CMV status not recorded). Some clones in this sample may be carry-over from other donors' samples. Sequencing was performed on PBMCs. The bases read TGTGCCAGCACCCTTGGCACAGGGAATAATCAGCCCCAGCATTTT. Protein translation: CASTLGTGNNQPQHF.